The source of this T cell receptor beta chain is a study of cytomegalovirus exposure and HLA in healthy donors. Study-level results: HLA restriction was apparent for most CMV-associated TCR beta chains in a later analysis. Clonal expansion was found to be greater in HLA-associated TCR beta chains than in equally common others in a later analysis. Across donors, most TCRs were seen rarely, yet some public ones were widespread.

To note about this clone: The antigen remains unidentified.

Trimming took 2 bases from V and 5 from J; bases not matched to a gene: 9. This CDR3 spans 17 amino acids. Germline V gene sequence: CDR1 LGHNA, CDR2 YNFKEQ. Use of 60 Vbeta and 13 Jbeta primers characterized the PCR. TCRdb's copy holds only in-frame clones and misses some; the assay was immunoSEQ multiplex PCR. The sample holds tens of thousands of clones, roughly 82% seen once. The chain is built from TRBV4-2 and TRBJ1-2; 12 bases are shared with TRBD1. The sequencing input was PBMCs. The source is a man aged 65-85 years in good health and CMV-seropositive. CDR3 DNA sequence: TGTGCCAGCAGCCAAATGGGACAGGGGGCCGAGGGGTATGGCTACACCTTC. Encoded protein: CASSQMGQGAEGYGYTF.